Presented here are 28 T cell receptor beta chains from one specimen sequenced in a study of low-dose radiotherapy and immunotherapy resistance in tumors. Alpha and beta chains were covered, as first-strand cDNA relied on TRAV- and TRBV-specific primers. Both a constant-region primer and a V-primer adapter served to amplify TCRs across roughly 22 PCR cycles. TCRdb independently ran MiXCR on the reads; one entry per CDR3 protein. This sample carries under 15,000 distinct CDR3 sequences, 60% of them seen once, and the ten largest clones take about 8.3%. These receptors came from a human donor with advanced metastatic prostate, ovarian, gallbladder or colorectal cancer (not recorded which). This table probably holds off-target reads from a library built for another chain.

The chain recombines TRBV30 with TRBJ1-1, with D tentatively TRBD1 (5 bases). The V end lost 3 bases, the J end lost 2 bases, and 10 bases lay between the germline ends. The CDR3 is 13 amino acids. Germline CDR1 is GTSNPN and CDR2 is SVGIG (reference sequence). The CDR3 nucleotides are TGTGCCTGGAGCGGCAGGGTAAACACTGAAGCTTTCTTT. Residues: CAWSGRVNTEAFF.

This chain connects TRBV6-5 to TRBJ2-1; D is unresolved. V was cut by 5 bases and J by 1 base, with 12 bases left in between. Per germline, CDR1 MNHEY and CDR2 SVGAGI. The CDR3 length is 15 residues. CDR3 sequence: CASSRTAGSYNEQFF. Written as DNA, the CDR3 is TGTGCCAGCAGTCGGACGGCCGGGTCCTACAATGAGCAGTTCTTC.

The count of this clonotype is one. The V and J genes are TRBV28 and TRBJ1-2, with 7 bases fitting TRBD1. The CDR3 contains 17 residues. Germline-derived CDR1 and CDR2 are MDHEN and SYDVKM. The J segment lost 0 bases and the V segment lost 3 bases, leaving 10 bases of the junction unmatched. As DNA, the CDR3 is TGTGCCAGCAGTTTGATAGTAGGGGGCACTTCTAACTATGGCTACACCTTC. It encodes CASSLIVGGTSNYGYTF.

V usage is TRBV5-8 and J usage is TRBJ2-3; 8 bases are a match to TRBD2. CDR3 length: 17 amino acids. In germline, CDR1 is SGHTS, CDR2 YDEGEE. After removal of 4 bases from V and 3 bases from J, the junction contained 13 bases not matched to a gene. The CDR3 is CASSRLLAVPGTDTQYF. CDR3 coding DNA: TGTGCCAGCAGCAGATTACTAGCGGTCCCTGGGACAGATACGCAGTATTTT.

The chain has TRBV7-2 and TRBJ2-2, with D possibly called TRBD1 or TRBD2 (7 bases each). V shed 2 bases and J shed 5 bases, with 12 bases lying between them. Germline V CDR1 and CDR2: SGHTA, FQGNSA. This CDR3 has 15 amino acids. CDR3 nucleotide sequence: TGTGCCAGCAGCTTAATGCAGGGGGGGACCGGGGAGCTGTTTTTT. Protein: CASSLMQGGTGELFF.

CDR3 amino acids: CASRGLTFTDTQYF. The CDR3 DNA reads TGTGCCAGCAGGGGGCTAACCTTCACAGATACGCAGTATTTT. The gene calls are TRBV28 and TRBJ2-3; possible D gene TRBD1, 5 bases. Trimming removed 6 bases at V and 2 bases at J, with 12 bases between. The CDR3 loop spans 14 amino acids. In germline, CDR1 is MDHEN, CDR2 SYDVKM.

This clonotype has just a few counts. V and J are TRBV28 and TRBJ2-5; D gene uncertain. Deletions cut 5 bases from V and 9 bases from J, with 10 bases between. Germline CDR1 MDHEN, CDR2 SYDVKM. This CDR3 has 11 amino acids. The CDR3, as DNA: TGTGCCAGCAGTCACGGACCAGCCCAGTACTTC. It translates to CASSHGPAQYF. The variable domain in full, with the rest retrieved from reference TRBV28 and TRBJ2-5, is DVKVTQSSRYLVKRTGEKVFLECVQDMDHENMFWYRQDPGLGLRLIYFSYDVKMKEKGDIPEGYSVSREKKERFSLILESASTNQTSMYLCASSHGPAQYFGPGTRLLVL.

This rearrangement joins TRBV12-3 or TRBV12-4 to TRBJ2-7, with D perhaps matching TRBD1 or TRBD2 (5 bases each). Trimming shortened V by 3 bases and J by 2 bases, and 11 bases separated the two germline ends. This CDR3 is 14 amino acids long. In DNA form, the CDR3 reads TGTGCCAGCAGTTTTACGGGGCCCGCCTACGAGCAGTACTTC. Protein product: CASSFTGPAYEQYF.

This clonotype was detected a few times. This rearrangement joins TRBV6-1 to TRBJ1-2; D remains unclear. Germline V gene data show CDR1 as MNHNS and CDR2 as SASEGT. Trimming shortened V by 5 bases and J by 6 bases, and 22 bases separated the two germline ends. The CDR3 has 16 amino acids. DNA of the CDR3: TGTGCCAGCAGTTACGGTCGCTCGGGCCCTTTGGATGGCTACACCTTC. Translating gives CASSYGRSGPLDGYTF.

The chain carries TRBV5-1 and TRBJ2-7; 8 positions match TRBD1. CDR3 length equals 13 residues. Germline CDR1 and CDR2: SGHRS and YFSETQ. CDR3 in amino acids: CASSLAGTGPLSV. Here the CDR3 DNA reads TGCGCCAGCAGCTTGGCAGGGACAGGTCCACTTTCTGTC.

This clonotype has a handful of counts. This sequence joins TRBV11-1 and TRBJ2-1; possible D gene TRBD2, 6 bases. The CDR3 extends over 16 amino acids. V lost 5 bases and J 4 bases, leaving 18 bases between the germline ends. CDR1 and CDR2 (germline): SGHAT, FQDESV (reference sequence). The CDR3 is CASSPRKGAGYNEQFF. The DNA of the CDR3 is TGTGCCAGCAGCCCCCGTAAAGGAGCGGGTTACAATGAGCAGTTCTTC.

This clonotype was seen more than once but under ten times. CDR3 protein: CASSSPRGGRYYGYTF. CDR3 coding DNA: TGTGCCAGCAGCTCCCCTCGGGGGGGACGTTACTATGGCTACACCTTC. V and J are TRBV11-2 and TRBJ1-2; D may be TRBD1 (5 bases). The V end lost 4 bases, the J end lost 3 bases, and 18 bases lay between the germline ends. The CDR3 is 16 residues long. Germline assignment: CDR1 SGHAT and CDR2 FQNNGV.

The chain carries TRBV4-3 and TRBJ2-7; D is unclear. V was cut by 0 bases and J by 6 bases, with 9 bases left in between. The CDR3 totals 13 residues. Germline lookup yields CDR1 LGHNA and CDR2 YSLEER. The DNA of the CDR3 is TGCGCCAGCAGCCAAGACAGGCCTAGCGAGCAGTACTTC. It is translated as CASSQDRPSEQYF.

The chain is built from TRBV28 and TRBJ1-2; no definite D call. The CDR3 is 13 amino acids. Germline CDR1 is MDHEN and CDR2 is SYDVKM. V lost 4 bases, J lost 8 bases, and 14 bases lay in between. CDR3 DNA sequence: TGTGCCAGCAGTTATGTCCTGGCAGGAGGCTACACCTTC. Its protein product is CASSYVLAGGYTF.

V gene TRBV3-1 combines with J gene TRBJ2-5; 11 bases agree with TRBD2. Germline trimming cut 4 bases from V and 1 base from J; bases unmatched to any gene: 5. This CDR3 has 16 residues. Germline V gene sequence: CDR1 LGHDT, CDR2 YNNKEL (reference sequence). CDR3 in DNA: TGTGCCAGCAGCCTGGGACTAGCGGTGATCCAAGAGACCCAGTACTTC. This codes for CASSLGLAVIQETQYF.

By share, this clonotype counts as large. CDR3 sequence: CSVEDPRDSEFYNEQFF. The CDR3 DNA reads TGCAGCGTTGAAGACCCCAGGGACAGTGAATTCTACAATGAGCAGTTCTTC. This rearrangement joins TRBV29-1 to TRBJ2-1; TRBD1 matches at 7 bases. With V trimmed by 0 bases and J by 3 bases, 11 bases remained unmatched. The CDR3 contains 17 residues. Germline V CDR1 and CDR2: SQVTM, ANQGSEA.

Only a few counts were recorded for this clonotype. This chain links TRBV24-1 with TRBJ2-1; 10 bases are shared with TRBD2. Germline CDR1 and CDR2: KGHDR and SFDVKD. The CDR3 runs to 16 residues. The V segment lost 4 bases and the J segment 2 bases; nucleotides outside the gene matches: 4. The CDR3 is CATSEYGLAAYNEQFF. For the CDR3, the DNA is TGTGCCACCAGTGAGTACGGACTAGCGGCCTACAATGAGCAGTTCTTC.

The chain recombines TRBV5-4 with TRBJ2-3; D is undetermined. V was shortened by 0 bases and J by 4 bases, with 12 bases between the two germline ends. Germline CDR1 SGHNT, CDR2 YYREEE (reference sequence). CDR3 length equals 15 residues. The CDR3 nucleotides read TGTGCCAGCAGCTTGGTCGTCAGTGGGGCAGATACGCAGTATTTT. Translated, it gives CASSLVVSGADTQYF. The whole variable domain, remainder taken from reference TRBV5-4 and TRBJ2-3, is ETGVTQSPTHLIKTRGQQVTLRCSSQSGHNTVSWYQQALGQGPQFIFQYYREEENGRGNFPPRFSGLQFPNYSSELNVNALELDDSALYLCASSLVVSGADTQYFGPGTRLTVL.

This clonotype was seen once. The gene calls are TRBV11-2 and TRBJ2-1, with 8 bases matching TRBD2. The CDR3 has 17 amino acids. Germline CDR1 SGHAT, CDR2 FQNNGV. Trimming removed 2 bases from V and 6 bases from J; junction bases left unmatched: 12. The CDR3 DNA follows: TGTGCCAGCAGCTTACTAGTCCCGGGGGGGGCCCCCAATGAGCAGTTCTTC. Protein: CASSLLVPGGAPNEQFF.

The rearrangement links TRBV11-3 to TRBJ2-1; possibly TRBD2 for D (8 bases). CDR3 length: 16 residues. Germline V gene sequence: CDR1 SGHNT, CDR2 YENEEA. V was pared by 5 bases and J by 9 bases, with 23 bases between. CDR3 protein: CASSVQGGGSGSEQFF. CDR3 nucleotide sequence: TGTGCCAGCAGCGTCCAAGGAGGGGGCAGCGGGAGTGAGCAGTTCTTC.

V usage is TRBV6-2 or TRBV6-3 and J usage is TRBJ2-2; D perhaps matches TRBD2 (5 bases). Germline CDR1 MNHEY, CDR2 SVGEGT. The CDR3 totals 13 residues. V lost 4 bases and J lost 5, with 8 bases in between. The CDR3 reads CASSSGWTGELFF. CDR3 nucleotide sequence: TGTGCCAGCAGTTCGGGATGGACCGGGGAGCTGTTTTTT.

The V gene is TRBV12-3 or TRBV12-4, the J gene TRBJ1-5, with 12 nucleotides matching TRBD1. The CDR3 length is 15 residues. V dropped 6 bases and J dropped 6; count of bases not matched to a gene: 6. CDR3 DNA: TGTGCCAGCAGGGGGGGGACAGGGGGCTTTCAGCCCCAGCATTTT. Translating it yields CASRGGTGGFQPQHF.

The genes are TRBV7-3 and TRBJ2-2, with D unresolved. V was cut by 4 bases and J by 3 bases, with 6 bases left in between. From germline, CDR1 is SGHTA and CDR2 FQGTGA. The CDR3 runs to 13 residues. The CDR3 here is CASSSRYTGELFF. The CDR3 DNA reads TGTGCCAGCAGCTCCAGGTACACCGGGGAGCTGTTTTTT.

This chain joins TRBV20-1 and TRBJ2-4; possibly TRBD1 or TRBD2 for D (6 bases each). Deletions cut 6 bases from V and 2 bases from J, with 14 bases between. The CDR3 consists of 14 residues. Per germline, CDR1 DFQATT and CDR2 SNEGSKA (reference sequence). Written as DNA, the CDR3 is TGCAGTGCCAGCGAAGGGGGGTCCAAAAACATTCAGTACTTC. This translates into CSASEGGSKNIQYF.

The chain carries TRBV21-1 and TRBJ1-5; the listed D gene, TRBD1, was not tested against the DNA. TRBV21-1 is deemed a pseudogene. The CDR3 is 19 residues long. The CDR3 region is CASSKGGRPASYSNQPQHF. CDR3 coding DNA: TGTGCCAGCAGCAAAGGGGGCCGCCCTGCTTCTTATAGCAATCAGCCCCAGCATTTT.

The chain employs TRBV29-1 and TRBJ2-1; 10 bases match TRBD2. The V gene end was trimmed by 3 bases and the J gene end by 0 bases; junction bases not matched to a gene: 5. Germline values: CDR1 SQVTM, CDR2 ANQGSEA. CDR3 length: 16 amino acids. CDR3 nucleotides: TGCAGCGTTGAGGCTAGCGGGAGATTCTCCTACAATGAGCAGTTCTTC. This gives the protein CSVEASGRFSYNEQFF.

This rearrangement joins TRBV6-6 to TRBJ2-1; D is perhaps TRBD2 (5 bases). V was clipped by 5 bases and J by 10 bases, with 24 bases between them. CDR3 size: 16 residues. Germline values: CDR1 MNHNY, CDR2 SVGAGI (reference sequence). CDR3 in DNA: TGTGCCAGCAGTCACTACTTGGCAGGAGGCGATACAGAGCAGTTCTTC. Amino acids: CASSHYLAGGDTEQFF.

V usage is TRBV9 and J usage is TRBJ2-1; 8 bases fit TRBD2. The germline V gene has CDR1 SGDLS and CDR2 YYNGEE. There are 15 residues in the CDR3. Trimming took 4 bases from V and 7 from J; bases not matched to a gene: 10. Here the CDR3 reads CASSPGGGRPNEQFF. CDR3 sequence (DNA): TGTGCCAGCAGCCCCGGGGGGGGGAGACCGAATGAGCAGTTCTTC.